What follows are 18 T cell receptor beta chains derived from one specimen sequenced in a study of read filtering for tumor transcriptome and immune sequencing. The library was built from about 370 ng RNA with molecular barcoded adaptors for alpha/delta and beta/gamma chains. TCRdb re-called the reads through MiXCR, storing one row per CDR3 protein. The sample contains about 130,000 distinct CDR3 sequences, 10% to 15% of which appear only once. The material sequenced was a population of CD138-negative cells sorted from bone marrow. These receptors originate from a donor at least 40 years old with multiple myeloma.

The chain employs TRBV4-2 and TRBJ1-3, with D perhaps TRBD1 (5 bases). With 5 bases removed from V and 0 bases from J, the gap between germline ends came to 11 bases. The CDR3 contains 15 residues. Germline V gives CDR1 LGHNA, CDR2 YNFKEQ. CDR3 in amino acids: CASSTTDTSGNTIYF. As DNA, the CDR3 is TGTGCCAGCAGCACGACAGACACCTCTGGAAACACCATATATTTT.

Only a few counts were recorded for this clonotype. The chain couples TRBV6-1 to TRBJ1-5; no clear D. Germline loops: CDR1 MNHNS, CDR2 SASEGT. The V and J ends lost 8 bases and 5 bases respectively, with 13 bases between them. The CDR3 runs to 13 residues. The CDR3 bases are TGTGCCAGCTGCCCCCGGGAGGATCAGCCCCAGCATTTT. This codes for CASCPREDQPQHF.

This clonotype was seen many times. The chain carries TRBV2 and TRBJ2-3, with 12 bases aligning to TRBD2. The CDR3 is made up of 16 amino acids. V shed 5 bases, J shed 3 bases, and the junction held 6 bases outside the gene matches. CDR1 SNHLY and CDR2 FYNNEI come from the germline V gene. CDR3: CASSTRLAGETDTQYF. The CDR3 nucleotides are TGTGCCAGCAGTACCCGACTAGCGGGGGAAACAGATACGCAGTATTTT. Supplemented by reference TRBV2 and TRBJ2-3, the full variable domain reads EPEVTQTPSHQVTQMGQEVILRCVPISNHLYFYWYRQILGQKVEFLVSFYNNEISEKSEIFDDQFSVERPDGSNFTLKIRSTKLEDSAMYFCASSTRLAGETDTQYFGPGTRLTVL.

This clonotype has just one count. Relative to the germline gene, one junction end is altered; a read error may explain this. The gene calls are TRBV4-2 and TRBJ2-3, with D possibly matching TRBD2 (5 bases). The CDR3 length is 17 residues. The germline CDR1 and CDR2 sequences are LGHNA and YNFKEQ. The DNA of the CDR3 is TGTGGCAGCAGCCAAGACTATCACATGACGGGCACAGATACACAGTATTTT. Its protein is CGSSQDYHMTGTDTQYF.

In this sample, this clonotype turned up many times. This chain connects TRBV3-1 to TRBJ2-7, with D possibly TRBD2 on 6 matching bases. This CDR3 has 15 residues. Trimming shortened V by 1 base and J by 2 bases, and 12 bases separated the two germline ends. Germline-derived CDR1 and CDR2 are LGHDT and YNNKEL (reference sequence). The CDR3 here is CASSQALAYTYEQYF. Written as DNA, the CDR3 is TGTGCCAGCAGCCAAGCCCTAGCGTATACCTACGAGCAGTACTTC.

This clonotype was seen a few times. It may be a read error: a sequence one base away is much more abundant. This rearrangement joins TRBV10-3 to TRBJ2-2, with TRBD1 matching over 9 bases. Germline values: CDR1 ENHRY, CDR2 SYGVKD. Unmatched junction bases numbered 1, after V lost 7 bases and J lost 1 base. This CDR3 is built from 14 residues. CDR3 bases: TGTGCCATCAAGGGACAGGGGAACACCGGGGAGCTGTTTTTT. Protein product: CAIKGQGNTGELFF.

This clonotype was seen at least ten times. The rearrangement joins TRBV19 to TRBJ2-1; D may be TRBD2 (5 bases). Trimming shortened V by 5 bases and J by 7 bases, and 15 bases separated the two germline ends. Germline CDR1 and CDR2: LNHDA and SQIVND (reference sequence). The CDR3 extends over 14 amino acids. This CDR3 reads CASSVSGPWNEQFF. As DNA, the CDR3 is TGTGCCAGTAGTGTAAGCGGCCCATGGAATGAGCAGTTCTTC.

The genes are TRBV7-9 and TRBJ2-5; D remains unclear. Trimming removed 1 base at V and 9 bases at J, with 6 bases between. Germline V CDR1 and CDR2: SEHNR, FQNEAQ (reference sequence). The CDR3 loop spans 11 amino acids. CDR3 in amino acids: CASSLVEAQYF. The CDR3 coding sequence is TGTGCCAGCAGCTTAGTTGAGGCCCAGTACTTC.

The chain combines TRBV5-8 with TRBJ2-1, with 13 bases matching TRBD2. With 4 bases clipped from V and 0 bases from J, the junction kept 7 bases outside the gene matches. This CDR3 spans 18 amino acids. The germline V gene encodes CDR1 SGHTS and CDR2 YDEGEE. This CDR3 reads CASSQGTSGDVSYNEQFF. The CDR3 nucleotides are TGTGCCAGCAGCCAAGGGACTAGCGGGGATGTCTCCTACAATGAGCAGTTCTTC.

This clonotype has just a few counts. Possible read error: a much larger clone is one base away. The J gene is TRBJ2-3, the V gene TRBV12-3 or TRBV12-4; D is uncertain. The CDR3 covers 15 residues. V was trimmed by 3 bases and J by 6 bases, leaving 16 bases between them. DNA of the CDR3: TGTGCCAGCAGTTTCTCATCCAGAGGCGCGGATACGCAGTATTTT. Translating it yields CASSFSSRGADTQYF.

Ten or more counts support this clonotype. The chain has TRBV5-1 and TRBJ2-1; 8 bases fit TRBD2. Germline V lookup: CDR1 SGHRS, CDR2 YFSETQ. The CDR3 has 14 amino acids. The J segment lost 13 bases and the V segment lost 4 bases, leaving 13 bases of the junction unmatched. CDR3 amino acids: CASSPGGVRDFQFF. CDR3 bases: TGCGCCAGCAGCCCGGGGGGGGTCCGGGACTTTCAGTTCTTC. The complete variable domain, with remaining parts taken from reference TRBV5-1 and TRBJ2-1, reads KAGVTQTPRYLIKTRGQQVTLSCSPISGHRSVSWYQQTPGQGLQFLFEYFSETQRNKGNFPGRFSGRQFSNSRSEMNVSTLELGDSALYLCASSPGGVRDFQFFGPGTRLTVL.

This clonotype was detected a few times. The chain links TRBV7-9 to TRBJ1-1; the match to TRBD1 covers 12 bases. The V segment lost 1 base and the J segment 1 base; nucleotides outside the gene matches: 7. Germline-derived CDR1 and CDR2 are SEHNR and FQNEAQ (reference sequence). The CDR3 totals 18 residues. The CDR3 here is CASSLGEGTGGSNTEAFF. In DNA, the CDR3 is TGTGCCAGCAGCTTAGGGGAGGGGACAGGGGGCTCGAACACTGAAGCTTTCTTT. Variable domain in full (rest from reference TRBV7-9 and TRBJ1-1): DTGVSQNPRHKITKRGQNVTFRCDPISEHNRLYWYRQTLGQGPEFLTYFQNEAQLEKSRLLSDRFSAERPKGSFSTLEIQRTEQGDSAMYLCASSLGEGTGGSNTEAFFGQGTRLTVV.

At least ten counts were recorded for this clonotype. This chain uses TRBV20-1 with TRBJ2-7, with 7 bases identical to TRBD2. J gave up 0 bases and V 4 bases, and 6 bases lay outside the gene matches. In germline, CDR1 is DFQATT, CDR2 SNEGSKA (reference sequence). CDR3 size: 14 residues. The CDR3 sequence is CSAIEGGDSYEQYF. The CDR3 DNA reads as TGCAGTGCTATTGAGGGAGGGGACTCCTACGAGCAGTACTTC.

This clonotype was counted many times. J is TRBJ2-2 and V is TRBV11-2; 10 bases are shared with TRBD2. There are 19 residues in the CDR3. The ends lost 4 bases at V and 0 bases at J; junction bases unmatched: 11. CDR1 SGHAT and CDR2 FQNNGV come from the germline V gene. The CDR3 DNA sequence: TGTGCCAGCAGCTCCAGACCCGGGACTAGCGTAACGAACACCGGGGAGCTGTTTTTT. As protein: CASSSRPGTSVTNTGELFF.

The chain uses TRBV4-2 and TRBJ2-3; 11 bases are a match to TRBD2. CDR1 LGHNA and CDR2 YNFKEQ come from the germline V gene. Trimming removed 4 bases from V and 0 bases from J; junction bases left unmatched: 6. This CDR3 is 17 amino acids long. The CDR3 DNA reads as TGTGCCAGCAGCCCCCCGTTAGCGGGGGGGAGCACAGATACGCAGTATTTT. Amino acid sequence: CASSPPLAGGSTDTQYF.

This clonotype occurred many times. The chain uses TRBV2 and TRBJ1-6; 9 bases fit TRBD1. Germline trimming cut 5 bases from V and 2 bases from J; bases unmatched to any gene: 4. This CDR3 is 16 amino acids long. CDR1 is SNHLY, CDR2 FYNNEI, per germline. The CDR3 here is CASSLRDRAYNSPLHF. The DNA for the CDR3 is TGTGCCAGCAGTCTCCGGGACAGGGCCTATAATTCACCCCTCCACTTT. The variable domain in full, completed from reference TRBV2 and TRBJ1-6, reads EPEVTQTPSHQVTQMGQEVILRCVPISNHLYFYWYRQILGQKVEFLVSFYNNEISEKSEIFDDQFSVERPDGSNFTLKIRSTKLEDSAMYFCASSLRDRAYNSPLHFGNGTRLTVT.

Ten or more counts support this clonotype. The chain recombines TRBV7-2 with TRBJ1-5; D might be TRBD1 (6 bases). The CDR3 consists of 13 residues. Germline values: CDR1 SGHTA, CDR2 FQGNSA. Between the trimmed V and J ends, which lost 5 bases and 5 bases, there was a span of 10 bases. CDR3 amino acids: CASSQDRHQPQHF. In nucleotides, the CDR3 is TGTGCCAGCAGCCAGGACAGACATCAGCCCCAGCATTTT.

This clonotype was counted many times. The chain combines TRBV28 with TRBJ1-1, with D possibly matching TRBD1 (6 bases). CDR1 is MDHEN, CDR2 SYDVKM, per germline. V was shortened by 7 bases and J by 3 bases, with 15 bases between the two germline ends. The CDR3 runs to 14 residues. The CDR3 reads CASTQDRLDTEAFF. DNA for the CDR3: TGTGCCAGCACCCAAGACAGGCTAGACACTGAAGCTTTCTTT.